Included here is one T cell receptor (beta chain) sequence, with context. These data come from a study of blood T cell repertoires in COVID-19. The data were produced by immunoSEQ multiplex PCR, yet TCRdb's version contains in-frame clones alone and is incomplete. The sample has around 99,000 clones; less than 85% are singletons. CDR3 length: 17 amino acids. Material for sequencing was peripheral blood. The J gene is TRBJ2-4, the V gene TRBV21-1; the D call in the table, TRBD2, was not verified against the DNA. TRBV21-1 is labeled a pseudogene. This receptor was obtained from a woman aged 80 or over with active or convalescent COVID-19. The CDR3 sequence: CASSKQERGIAKNIQYF. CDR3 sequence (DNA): TGTGCCAGCAGCAAACAGGAGCGGGGCATAGCCAAAAACATTCAGTACTTC.